The 32 T cell receptor beta chains in this list originate from one sample, sequenced in a study of cytomegalovirus exposure and HLA in healthy donors. The PCR ran on 60 Vbeta and 13 Jbeta primers. The repertoire was sequenced with immunoSEQ multiplex PCR; TCRdb's copy has only in-frame clones and lacks some. In total, the table holds under 95,000 clones. The sample comprised PBMCs. These TCRs come from a man aged 45-60 years in good health and CMV-seronegative.

The rearrangement uses TRBV4-3 and TRBJ1-1, with 8 positions matching TRBD1. The V gene end was trimmed by 3 bases and the J gene end by 0 bases; junction bases not matched to a gene: 12. Germline lookup yields CDR1 LGHNA and CDR2 YSLEER. This CDR3 comprises 18 residues. CDR3 region: CASSHPRAGQGMNTEAFF. The CDR3 DNA reads TGCGCCAGCAGCCATCCTAGGGCAGGACAGGGAATGAACACTGAAGCTTTCTTT.

The chain combines TRBV10-3 with TRBJ2-2; 9 bases agree with TRBD1. The CDR3 runs 15 residues. V trimming: 7 bases; J trimming: 3 bases; junction bases outside the gene matches: 6. Per germline, CDR1 ENHRY and CDR2 SYGVKD. The CDR3 here is CAINNRGLDTGELFF. The CDR3 DNA reads as TGTGCCATCAACAACAGGGGGCTCGACACCGGGGAGCTGTTTTTT.

This chain joins TRBV4-3 and TRBJ1-1, with D unresolved. This CDR3 spans 14 amino acids. Trimming took off 4 bases at V and 3 bases at J, with 12 bases between the two ends. From germline, CDR1 is LGHNA and CDR2 YSLEER. As DNA, the CDR3 is TGCGCCAGCAGCCGACTCGGGGTTTACACTGAAGCTTTCTTT. It yields the protein CASSRLGVYTEAFF.

The gene calls are TRBV6-6 and TRBJ1-6; TRBD1 is a possible D gene (5 bases). This CDR3 comprises 14 residues. V shed 6 bases and J shed 7 bases, with 13 bases lying between them. Germline V gene lookup returns CDR1 MNHNY and CDR2 SVGAGI (reference sequence). This chain's CDR3 is CASRRRAVNSPLHF. The CDR3 nucleotides are TGTGCCAGCAGACGCAGGGCAGTGAATTCACCCCTCCACTTT.

The chain carries TRBV29-1 and TRBJ1-5; tentatively, D is TRBD1 (5 bases). This CDR3 comprises 14 residues. Germline values: CDR1 SQVTM, CDR2 ANQGSEA. The V gene lost 4 bases and the J gene lost 0 bases, with 10 bases spanning the gap. CDR3 amino acids: CSVGLQDSNQPQHF. As DNA, the CDR3 is TGCAGCGTTGGCTTACAGGATAGCAATCAGCCCCAGCATTTT.

The chain is built from TRBV10-3 and TRBJ1-1; D perhaps matches TRBD1 (6 bases). The CDR3 contains 15 residues. Trimming removed 5 bases from V and 4 bases from J, with 17 bases in between. Germline assignment: CDR1 ENHRY and CDR2 SYGVKD. The CDR3 bases are TGTGCCATCAGTTTTACGGGACAACCGGCCACTGAAGCTTTCTTT. This codes for CAISFTGQPATEAFF.

The gene calls are TRBV6-5 and TRBJ2-1; D might be TRBD1 (6 bases). The germline gives CDR1 MNHEY, CDR2 SVGAGI. The CDR3 length is 15 residues. The V and J ends lost 2 bases and 5 bases respectively, with 13 bases between them. The DNA of the CDR3 is TGTGCCAGCAGTTACGGGGGCGTCGCCGACAATGAGCAGTTCTTC. Translation gives CASSYGGVADNEQFF.

The rearrangement uses TRBV7-9 and TRBJ1-4; no definite D call. V shed 5 bases and J shed 0 bases, with 10 bases lying between them. This CDR3 comprises 15 residues. Germline V lookup: CDR1 SEHNR, CDR2 FQNEAQ (reference sequence). The CDR3 sequence: CASSPRAATNEKLFF. The CDR3 DNA sequence: TGTGCCAGCAGCCCGCGAGCCGCAACTAATGAAAAACTGTTTTTT.

The V call is TRBV7-6, the J call TRBJ1-2; D gene ambiguous. The CDR3 is made up of 13 amino acids. The germline gives CDR1 SGHVS, CDR2 FNYEAQ. Trimming shortened V by 5 bases and J by 7 bases, and 14 bases separated the two germline ends. Here the CDR3 DNA reads TGTGCCAGCAGCCCCCACGGGGTTAGTGGCTACACCTTC. This codes for CASSPHGVSGYTF.

DNA of the CDR3: TGTGCCAGCAGTTCGATCATTAGCGGGGGGGCCAATGAGCAGTTCTTC. This translates into CASSSIISGGANEQFF. The chain joins TRBV6-6 to TRBJ2-1; 11 positions match TRBD2. The V segment lost 4 bases and the J segment 6 bases; nucleotides outside the gene matches: 8. Germline V CDR1 and CDR2: MNHNY, SVGAGI (reference sequence). The CDR3 has 16 amino acids.

The gene calls are TRBV2 and TRBJ1-5; 7 bases agree with TRBD1. Germline V gene data show CDR1 as SNHLY and CDR2 as FYNNEI. This CDR3 has 16 residues. J was trimmed by 6 bases and V by 2 bases; bases with no gene match: 10. The CDR3 bases are TGTGCCAGCAGTGAAATGGGATCAGGGGGAGGTCAGCCCCAGCATTTT. Translation: CASSEMGSGGGQPQHF.

CDR3 coding DNA: TGCGCCAGCAGCTTGGCATTCGGCAGCGGCTACGAGCAGTACTTC. Its translation is CASSLAFGSGYEQYF. The V and J genes are TRBV5-1 and TRBJ2-7; the D gene is possibly TRBD2 (5 bases). Germline V gene data show CDR1 as SGHRS and CDR2 as YFSETQ. V was trimmed by 0 bases and J by 3 bases, leaving 13 bases between them. The CDR3 totals 15 residues.

The V and J genes are TRBV9 and TRBJ2-7, with D perhaps TRBD1 (5 bases). CDR1 and CDR2 from the germline V gene are SGDLS and YYNGEE. V was trimmed by 2 bases and J by 1 base, leaving 7 bases between them. This CDR3 has 13 residues. DNA of the CDR3: TGTGCCAGCAGCGTGACAGAATCCTACGAGCAGTACTTC. Translated: CASSVTESYEQYF.

The chain joins TRBV10-1 to TRBJ1-5, with no clear D. Germline V gives CDR1 WNHNN, CDR2 SYGVQD (reference sequence). The CDR3 extends over 15 amino acids. Trimming removed 3 bases at V and 2 bases at J, with 11 bases between. CDR3 in amino acids: CASSDAVEGNQPQHF. In nucleotides, the CDR3 is TGCGCCAGCAGTGACGCGGTGGAGGGCAATCAGCCCCAGCATTTT.

The rearrangement uses TRBV19 and TRBJ2-1; 9 positions agree with TRBD2. The CDR3 spans 17 residues. The germline gives CDR1 LNHDA, CDR2 SQIVND (reference sequence). V trimming: 6 bases; J trimming: 7 bases; junction bases outside the gene matches: 16. The CDR3 reads CASRSLRGGPTGNEQFF. The CDR3 coding sequence is TGTGCCAGTAGATCGTTGCGGGGGGGCCCCACCGGGAATGAGCAGTTCTTC.

V and J are TRBV27 and TRBJ2-2, with 9 bases matching TRBD2. Germline V gene sequence: CDR1 MNHEY, CDR2 SMNVEV (reference sequence). V dropped 0 bases and J dropped 4; count of bases not matched to a gene: 12. The CDR3 is 19 residues long. The CDR3 DNA reads as TGTGCCAGCAGTTTATCGAGGTGGCGGGGGGGCGAAATCACCGGGGAGCTGTTTTTT. Protein sequence: CASSLSRWRGGEITGELFF.

The chain uses TRBV15 and TRBJ2-1, with 10 bases aligning to TRBD2. V gave up 1 base and J gave up 0 bases; unmatched junction bases: 12. The CDR3 length is 20 residues. CDR1 LNHNV and CDR2 YYDKDF come from the germline V gene (reference sequence). This CDR3 is CATSRALVASGGRSYNEQFF. CDR3 coding DNA: TGTGCCACCAGCAGAGCCTTGGTGGCTAGCGGGGGCCGCTCCTACAATGAGCAGTTCTTC.

CDR3 amino acids: CASSLGVTSLDTQYF. CDR3 in DNA: TGTGCCAGCAGCTTAGGGGTGACTAGTTTAGATACGCAGTATTTT. The rearrangement joins TRBV11-2 to TRBJ2-3; maybe TRBD2 (6 bases). The CDR3 contains 15 residues. CDR1 is SGHAT, CDR2 FQNNGV, per germline. Trimming cost V 1 base and J 5 bases, with 13 bases left between them.

Note on this clone: It is likely a read error, because the conserved phenylalanine at the end of the CDR3 is missing. Because the CDR3's place on the DNA is in doubt, the DNA is left out and the CDR3 is given as listed by TCRdb. The CDR3 region is CASSSSRV. The chain combines TRBV7-6 with TRBJ1-1; TRBD1 is taken as the D call from the table, unchecked against the DNA. Germline V gene lookup returns CDR1 SGHVS and CDR2 FNYEAQ. The CDR3 comprises 8 residues, both ends counted.

The chain carries TRBV29-1 and TRBJ1-3; D possibly corresponds to TRBD1 (5 bases). Germline V gives CDR1 SQVTM, CDR2 ANQGSEA. The CDR3 has 15 residues. V lost 1 base and J 0 bases, leaving 10 bases between the germline ends. CDR3 nucleotides: TGCAGCGTTGAAGTCAGGGAGGGCTCTGGAAACACCATATATTTT. Translating it yields CSVEVREGSGNTIYF.

The genes are TRBV2 and TRBJ1-1; D is unclear. Trimming stripped 7 bases from V and 4 bases from J, with 13 bases between. This CDR3 region has 13 residues. Germline V gene sequence: CDR1 SNHLY, CDR2 FYNNEI. The CDR3 loop reads CASIPEMGTEAFF. CDR3 DNA sequence: TGTGCCAGCATTCCGGAGATGGGCACTGAAGCTTTCTTT.

The chain carries TRBV5-6 and TRBJ1-4; weak D call: TRBD1 (5 bases). Germline assignment: CDR1 SGHDT and CDR2 YYEEEE. The CDR3 is made up of 15 amino acids. Trimming stripped 2 bases from V and 8 bases from J, with 16 bases between. The CDR3: CASSFRSGRGEKLFF. CDR3 nucleotide sequence: TGTGCCAGCAGCTTTAGATCGGGACGGGGGGAAAAACTGTTTTTT.

This chain links TRBV7-3 with TRBJ1-2, with 11 bases aligning to TRBD1. The V and J ends lost 4 bases and 6 bases, in that order; junction bases with no gene match: 1. CDR1 is SGHTA and CDR2 is FQGTGA in the germline V gene. The length of the CDR3 is 13 residues. This chain's CDR3 is CASSWTGGDGYTF. The CDR3, as DNA: TGTGCCAGCAGCTGGACAGGGGGCGATGGCTACACCTTC.

V is TRBV2 and J is TRBJ2-5, with a possible D match to TRBD1 (5 bases). V was trimmed by 5 bases and J by 1 base, leaving 11 bases between them. Germline assignment: CDR1 SNHLY and CDR2 FYNNEI. CDR3 length equals 14 residues. The CDR3 DNA reads TGTGCCAGCAGTCCAATGACAGTCCAAGAGACCCAGTACTTC. Amino acid sequence: CASSPMTVQETQYF.

This chain connects TRBV5-1 to TRBJ2-3; 9 nucleotides match TRBD1. V lost 3 bases to trimming and J lost 3 bases; unmatched junction nucleotides: 8. In germline, CDR1 is SGHRS, CDR2 YFSETQ. This CDR3 has 16 residues. The CDR3 coding sequence is TGCGCCAGCAGCTCGGGAGGACAGGGGAGGACAGATACGCAGTATTTT. Encoded protein: CASSSGGQGRTDTQYF.

The genes are TRBV2 and TRBJ2-2, with 7 bases aligning to TRBD2. The CDR3 is made up of 14 amino acids. CDR1 and CDR2 (germline): SNHLY, FYNNEI. V lost 10 bases to trimming and J lost 0 bases; unmatched junction nucleotides: 5. This chain's CDR3 is CATSGTTNTGELFF. The DNA of the CDR3 is TGTGCCACCTCCGGGACTACGAACACCGGGGAGCTGTTTTTT.

The J gene is TRBJ1-3, the V gene TRBV7-8, with unresolved D. Germline values: CDR1 SGHVS, CDR2 FQNEAQ. The CDR3 consists of 14 residues. Trimming stripped 8 bases from V and 1 base from J, with 12 bases between. The CDR3 reads CASSLASSGNTIYF. CDR3 coding DNA: TGTGCCAGCTCTTTAGCAAGTTCTGGAAACACCATATATTTT. Filled out from reference TRBV7-8 and TRBJ1-3, the complete variable domain reads GAGVSQSPRYKVAKRGQDVALRCDPISGHVSLFWYQQALGQGPEFLTYFQNEAQLDKSGLPSDRFFAERPEGSVSTLKIQRTQQEDSAVYLCASSLASSGNTIYFGEGSWLTVV.

This sequence joins TRBV28 and TRBJ1-4, with 7 bases lining up with TRBD1. Germline assignment: CDR1 MDHEN and CDR2 SYDVKM. Unmatched junction bases numbered 6, after V lost 7 bases and J lost 4 bases. This CDR3 comprises 14 residues. CDR3 in amino acids: CASTSGQFNEKLFF. The CDR3 nucleotides are TGTGCCAGCACTTCGGGACAGTTTAATGAAAAACTGTTTTTT. Combining the CDR3 with reference TRBV28 and TRBJ1-4 gives the whole variable domain DVKVTQSSRYLVKRTGEKVFLECVQDMDHENMFWYRQDPGLGLRLIYFSYDVKMKEKGDIPEGYSVSREKKERFSLILESASTNQTSMYLCASTSGQFNEKLFFGSGTQLSVL.

The chain combines TRBV14 with TRBJ1-2; weak D call: TRBD1 (6 bases). V was trimmed by 4 bases and J by 7 bases, leaving 10 bases between them. Germline V gives CDR1 SGHDN, CDR2 FVKESK. The CDR3 runs to 12 residues. CDR3 in DNA: TGTGCCAGCAGCCCCAGGGGTTCTGGCTACACCTTC. Its protein is CASSPRGSGYTF.

The chain employs TRBV30 and TRBJ2-7; 7 nucleotides agree with TRBD1. The CDR3 has 14 amino acids. Germline loops: CDR1 GTSNPN, CDR2 SVGIG (reference sequence). With V trimmed by 0 bases and J by 3 bases, 5 bases remained unmatched. The CDR3: CAWSVGTVLYEQYF. In DNA, the CDR3 is TGTGCCTGGAGTGTAGGGACAGTTCTCTACGAGCAGTACTTC.

The chain joins TRBV9 to TRBJ2-3, with 14 positions matching TRBD2. Germline assignment: CDR1 SGDLS and CDR2 YYNGEE. V was clipped by 0 bases and J by 5 bases; unmatched bases: 2. The CDR3 loop spans 16 amino acids. The CDR3 sequence: CASSVEGLAGVDTQYF. The CDR3 coding sequence is TGTGCCAGCAGCGTAGAGGGACTAGCGGGGGTAGATACGCAGTATTTT.

The V gene is TRBV18, the J gene TRBJ2-5; unclear D gene. The germline V and J ends were trimmed by 2 bases and 2 bases, with 6 bases remaining between them. There are 13 residues in the CDR3. Germline-derived CDR1 and CDR2 are KGHSH and LQKENI. Here the CDR3 reads CASSPMQQETQYF. CDR3 in DNA: TGTGCCAGCTCACCAATGCAGCAAGAGACCCAGTACTTC.